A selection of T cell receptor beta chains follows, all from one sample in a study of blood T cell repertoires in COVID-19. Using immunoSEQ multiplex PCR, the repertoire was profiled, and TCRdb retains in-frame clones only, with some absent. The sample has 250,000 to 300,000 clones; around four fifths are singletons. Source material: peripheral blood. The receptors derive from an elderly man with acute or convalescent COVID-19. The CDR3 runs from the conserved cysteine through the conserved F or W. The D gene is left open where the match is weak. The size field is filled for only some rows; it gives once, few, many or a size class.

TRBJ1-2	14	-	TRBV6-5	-	CASSPSGTNYGYTF	TGTGCCAGCAGTCCCTCCGGGACTAACTATGGCTACACCTTC
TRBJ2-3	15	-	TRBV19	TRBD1	CASSRGSGRSDTQYF	TGTGCCAGTAGCAGGGGGTCTGGGCGTTCAGATACGCAGTATTTT
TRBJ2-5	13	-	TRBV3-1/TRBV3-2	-	CASSYSGLETQYF	TGTGCCAGCAGTTATAGCGGCTTGGAGACCCAGTACTTC
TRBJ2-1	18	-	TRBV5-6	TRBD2	CASSQTVKRGNTYNEQFF	TGTGCCAGCAGCCAGACAGTGAAGCGGGGGAACACCTACAATGAGCAGTTCTTC
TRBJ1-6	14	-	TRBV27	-	CASSYGVGNSPLHF	TGTGCCAGCAGTTACGGGGTGGGGAATTCACCCCTCCACTTT
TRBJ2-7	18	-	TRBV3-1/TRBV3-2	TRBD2	CASSQVSLRGGSSYEQYF	TGTGCCAGCAGCCAGGTTTCCCTTAGGGGCGGGAGCTCCTACGAGCAGTACTTC
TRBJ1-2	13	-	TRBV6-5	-	CASSRQRDYGYTF	TGTGCCAGCAGTAGACAGAGAGACTATGGCTACACCTTC
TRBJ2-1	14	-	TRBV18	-	CASSPRQGLNEQFF	TGTGCCAGCTCACCAAGACAGGGACTCAATGAGCAGTTCTTC
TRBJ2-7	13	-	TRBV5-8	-	CASSPSGGGVQYF	TGTGCCAGCAGCCCTTCTGGAGGGGGCGTGCAGTACTTC
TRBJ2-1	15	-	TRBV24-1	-	CATSDLAGGYNEQFF	TGTGCCACCAGTGATTTAGCAGGGGGGTACAATGAGCAGTTCTTC
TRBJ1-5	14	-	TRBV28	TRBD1	CASSTGQGRQPQHF	TGTGCCAGCAGTACGGGACAGGGTCGACAGCCCCAGCATTTT
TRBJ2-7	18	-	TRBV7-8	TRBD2	CASSLVTASGTGPYEQYF	TGTGCCAGCAGCTTAGTTACGGCTAGCGGGACTGGCCCCTACGAGCAGTACTTC
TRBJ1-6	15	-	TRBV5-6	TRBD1	CASRFRTGQNSPLHF	TGTGCCAGCAGATTCCGGACAGGGCAAAATTCACCCCTCCACTTT
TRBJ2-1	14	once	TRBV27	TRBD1	CASRRDRVYNEQFF	TGTGCCAGCAGGAGGGACAGGGTTTACAATGAGCAGTTCTTC
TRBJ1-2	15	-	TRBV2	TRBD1	CASSEDRAIPGGYTF	TGTGCCAGCAGCGAGGACAGGGCCATACCCGGGGGCTACACCTTC
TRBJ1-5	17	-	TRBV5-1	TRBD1	CASSLLPGQGGIQPQHF	TGCGCCAGCAGCTTGCTACCGGGACAGGGGGGTATTCAGCCCCAGCATTTT
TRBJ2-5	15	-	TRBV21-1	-	CASSNRDLFEETQYF	TGTGCCAGCAGCAATCGGGACTTGTTCGAAGAGACCCAGTACTTC
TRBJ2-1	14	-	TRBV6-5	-	CASSTYFSGVEQFF	TGTGCCAGCAGTACTTACTTCTCGGGGGTTGAGCAGTTCTTC
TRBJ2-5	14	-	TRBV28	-	CASRTGLIQETQYF	TGTGCCTCTCGAACGGGACTGATTCAAGAGACCCAGTACTTC
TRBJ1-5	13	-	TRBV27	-	CASSFLSNQPQHF	TGTGCCAGCAGTTTTCTTAGCAATCAGCCCCAGCATTTT
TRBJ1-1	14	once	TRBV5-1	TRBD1	CASSLGQGHTEAFF	TGCGCCAGCAGCTTGGGACAGGGGCACACTGAAGCTTTCTTT
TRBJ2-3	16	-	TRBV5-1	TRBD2	CASSQQGGSLSDTQYF	TGCGCCAGCAGCCAGCAGGGCGGGAGTTTATCGGATACGCAGTATTTT
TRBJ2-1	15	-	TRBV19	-	CASSTYSVVYNEQFF	TGTGCCAGTAGTACCTACTCGGTTGTCTACAATGAGCAGTTCTTC
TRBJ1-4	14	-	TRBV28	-	CASSLDSTNEKLFF	TGTGCCAGCAGTTTAGACTCAACTAATGAAAAACTGTTTTTT